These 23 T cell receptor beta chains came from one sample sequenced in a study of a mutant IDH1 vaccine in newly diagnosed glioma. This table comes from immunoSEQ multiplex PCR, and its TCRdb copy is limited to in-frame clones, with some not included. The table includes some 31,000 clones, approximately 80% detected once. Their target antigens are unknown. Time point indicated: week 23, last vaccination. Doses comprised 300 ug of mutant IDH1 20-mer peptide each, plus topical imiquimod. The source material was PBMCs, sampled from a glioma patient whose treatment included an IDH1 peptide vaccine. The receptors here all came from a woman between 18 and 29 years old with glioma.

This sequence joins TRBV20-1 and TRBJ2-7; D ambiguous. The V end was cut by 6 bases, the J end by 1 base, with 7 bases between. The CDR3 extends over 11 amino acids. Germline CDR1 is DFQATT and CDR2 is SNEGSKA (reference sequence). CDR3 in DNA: TGCAGTGCCTGGCATTCCTACGAGCAGTACTTC. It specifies CSAWHSYEQYF.

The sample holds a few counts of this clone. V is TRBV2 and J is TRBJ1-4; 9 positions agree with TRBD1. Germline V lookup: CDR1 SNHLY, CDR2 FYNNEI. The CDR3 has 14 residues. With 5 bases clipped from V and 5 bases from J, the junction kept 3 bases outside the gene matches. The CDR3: CASSSGTGNEKLFF. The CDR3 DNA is TGTGCCAGCAGTTCCGGGACAGGGAATGAAAAACTGTTTTTT.

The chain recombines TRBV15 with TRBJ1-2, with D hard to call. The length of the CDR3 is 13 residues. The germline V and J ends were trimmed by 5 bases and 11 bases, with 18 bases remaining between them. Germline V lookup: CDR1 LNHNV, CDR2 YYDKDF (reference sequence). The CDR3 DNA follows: TGTGCCACCAGCCTACTGGAGGTGAGATCTTACACCTTC. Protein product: CATSLLEVRSYTF.

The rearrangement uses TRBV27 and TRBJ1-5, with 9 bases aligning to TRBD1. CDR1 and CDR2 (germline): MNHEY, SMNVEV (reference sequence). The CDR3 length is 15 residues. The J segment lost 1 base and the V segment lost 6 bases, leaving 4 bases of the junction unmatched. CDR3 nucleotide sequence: TGTGCCAGCAGGTCACAGGGGGCAAGCAATCAGCCCCAGCATTTT. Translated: CASRSQGASNQPQHF.

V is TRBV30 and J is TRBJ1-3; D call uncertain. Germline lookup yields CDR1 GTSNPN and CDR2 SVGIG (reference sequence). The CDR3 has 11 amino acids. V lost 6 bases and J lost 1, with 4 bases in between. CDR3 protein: CACYSGNTIYF. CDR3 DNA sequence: TGTGCCTGTTATTCTGGAAACACCATATATTTT.

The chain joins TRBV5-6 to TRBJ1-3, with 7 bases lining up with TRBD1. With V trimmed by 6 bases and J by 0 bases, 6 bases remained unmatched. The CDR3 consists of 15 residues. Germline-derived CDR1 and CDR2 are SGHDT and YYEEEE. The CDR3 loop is CASTQTGFSGNTIYF. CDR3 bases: TGTGCCAGCACCCAGACAGGGTTCTCTGGAAACACCATATATTTT.

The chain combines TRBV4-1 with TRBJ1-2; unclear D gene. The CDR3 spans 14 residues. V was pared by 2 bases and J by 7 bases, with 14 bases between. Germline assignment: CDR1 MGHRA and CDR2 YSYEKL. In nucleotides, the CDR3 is TGCGCCAGCAGCCAACAGATGAAAGAATTTGGCTACACCTTC. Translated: CASSQQMKEFGYTF.

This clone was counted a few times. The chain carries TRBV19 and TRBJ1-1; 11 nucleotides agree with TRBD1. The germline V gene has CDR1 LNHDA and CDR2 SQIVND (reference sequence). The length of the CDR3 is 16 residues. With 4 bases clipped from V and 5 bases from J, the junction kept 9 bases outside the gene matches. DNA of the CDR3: TGTGCCAGTAGTACCCGGACAGGGGGCCGAAGAACTGAAGCTTTCTTT. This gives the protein CASSTRTGGRRTEAFF.

CDR3: CASSIAGRYYNEQFF. The CDR3 nucleotides read TGCGCCAGCAGCATAGCGGGACGATACTACAATGAGCAGTTCTTC. This chain links TRBV5-1 with TRBJ2-1, with 8 positions matching TRBD2. Germline trimming cut 4 bases from V and 3 bases from J; bases unmatched to any gene: 6. Germline V lookup: CDR1 SGHRS, CDR2 YFSETQ. The CDR3 loop spans 15 amino acids.

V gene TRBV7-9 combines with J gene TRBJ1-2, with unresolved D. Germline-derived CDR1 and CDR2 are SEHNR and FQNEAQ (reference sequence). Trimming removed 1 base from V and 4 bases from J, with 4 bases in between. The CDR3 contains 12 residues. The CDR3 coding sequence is TGTGCCAGCAGCTTAGGTTCCTATGGCTACACCTTC. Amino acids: CASSLGSYGYTF.

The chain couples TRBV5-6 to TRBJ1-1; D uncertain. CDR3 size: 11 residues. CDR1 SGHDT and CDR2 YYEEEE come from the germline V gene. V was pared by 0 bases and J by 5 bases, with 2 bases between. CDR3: CASSLGTEAFF. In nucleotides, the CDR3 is TGTGCCAGCAGCTTGGGGACTGAAGCTTTCTTT.

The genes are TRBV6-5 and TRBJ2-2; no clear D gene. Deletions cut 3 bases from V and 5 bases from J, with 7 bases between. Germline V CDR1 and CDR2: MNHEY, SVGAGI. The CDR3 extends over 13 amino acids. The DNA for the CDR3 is TGTGCCAGCAGTTATAAGCCAACCGGGGAGCTGTTTTTT. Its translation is CASSYKPTGELFF.

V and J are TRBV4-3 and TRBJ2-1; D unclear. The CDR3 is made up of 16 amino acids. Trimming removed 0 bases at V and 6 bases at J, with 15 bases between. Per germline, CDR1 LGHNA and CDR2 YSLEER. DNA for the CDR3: TGCGCCAGCAGCCAAGATGCGCAACGGAATATCAATGAGCAGTTCTTC. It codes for CASSQDAQRNINEQFF.

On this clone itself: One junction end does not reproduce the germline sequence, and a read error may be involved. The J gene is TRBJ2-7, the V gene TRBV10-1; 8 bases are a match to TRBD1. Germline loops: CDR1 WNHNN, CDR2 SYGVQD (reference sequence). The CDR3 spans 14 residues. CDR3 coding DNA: TGCGCCAGCAGTGAGTCTGGGGCAGGGGGCTATGGGCACTTC. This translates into CASSESGAGGYGHF.

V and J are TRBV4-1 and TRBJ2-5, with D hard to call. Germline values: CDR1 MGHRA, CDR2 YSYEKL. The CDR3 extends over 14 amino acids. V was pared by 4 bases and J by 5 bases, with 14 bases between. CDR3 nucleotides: TGCGCCAGCAGCCCCGGTATGGGCGTCGAGACCCAGTACTTC. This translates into CASSPGMGVETQYF.

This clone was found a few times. This CDR3 is CAWRILGANVLTF. CDR3 bases: TGTGCCTGGAGGATACTTGGGGCCAACGTCCTGACTTTC. J is TRBJ2-6 and V is TRBV30; no firm D call. V was cut by 3 bases and J by 3 bases, with 6 bases left in between. The CDR3 contains 13 residues. Germline V lookup: CDR1 GTSNPN, CDR2 SVGIG (reference sequence).

The CDR3 spells CASSLATGANTEAFF. CDR3 in DNA: TGTGCCAGCAGCTTAGCCACGGGGGCGAACACTGAAGCTTTCTTT. This chain connects TRBV7-2 to TRBJ1-1; weak D call: TRBD1 (6 bases). The germline V and J ends were trimmed by 0 bases and 1 base, with 9 bases remaining between them. CDR3 length equals 15 residues. Germline V CDR1 and CDR2: SGHTA, FQGNSA.

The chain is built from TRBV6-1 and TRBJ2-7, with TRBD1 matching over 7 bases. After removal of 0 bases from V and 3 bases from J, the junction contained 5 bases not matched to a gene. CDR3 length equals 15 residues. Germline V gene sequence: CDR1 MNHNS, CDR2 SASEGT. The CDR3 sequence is CASSEAGTAYYEQYF. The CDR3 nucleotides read TGTGCCAGCAGTGAAGCCGGGACAGCTTACTACGAGCAGTACTTC.

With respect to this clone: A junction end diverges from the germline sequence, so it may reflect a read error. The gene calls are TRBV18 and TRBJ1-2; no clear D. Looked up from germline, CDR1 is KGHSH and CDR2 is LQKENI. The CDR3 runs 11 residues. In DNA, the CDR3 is TGTGCCAGCTCACCGGATATACAACCCGACTTC. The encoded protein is CASSPDIQPDF.

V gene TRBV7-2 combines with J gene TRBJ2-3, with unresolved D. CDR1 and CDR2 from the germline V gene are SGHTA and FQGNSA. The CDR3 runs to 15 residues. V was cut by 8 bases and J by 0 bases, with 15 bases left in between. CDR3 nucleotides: TGTGCCAGCGCAGTCTCCCTCCGCAGCACAGATACGCAGTATTTT. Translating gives CASAVSLRSTDTQYF.

CDR3 region: CASSLDRVYEQYF. In nucleotides, the CDR3 is TGTGCCAGCAGCTTAGACAGGGTCTACGAGCAGTACTTC. V gene TRBV7-2 combines with J gene TRBJ2-7, with D perhaps TRBD1 (6 bases). Germline V gives CDR1 SGHTA, CDR2 FQGNSA. The CDR3 has 13 amino acids. Trimming left V 1 base short and J 3 bases short, with 7 bases between.

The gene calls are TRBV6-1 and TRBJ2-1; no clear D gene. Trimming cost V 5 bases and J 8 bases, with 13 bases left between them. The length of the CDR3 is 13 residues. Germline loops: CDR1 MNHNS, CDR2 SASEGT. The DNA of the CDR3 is TGTGCCAGCAGTATCCGGCCCGGCGATGAGCAGTTCTTC. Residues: CASSIRPGDEQFF.

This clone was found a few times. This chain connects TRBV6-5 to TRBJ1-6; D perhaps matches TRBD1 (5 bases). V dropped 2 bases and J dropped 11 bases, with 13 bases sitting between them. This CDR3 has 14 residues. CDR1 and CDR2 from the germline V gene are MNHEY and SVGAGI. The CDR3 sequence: CASSYGTGRAPLHF. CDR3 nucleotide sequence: TGTGCCAGCAGTTACGGGACCGGGAGGGCACCCCTCCACTTT.